This T cell receptor (beta chain) appears in the sequencing data of a study of blood T cell repertoires in COVID-19. Study in general: Sources were T cells, B-cell-depleted T cells, or PBMCs; the material itself was cDNA or gDNA.

Across fewer than 25 US areas, participants ranged in age from 18 to 89 years. Each recovered donor of Cohort 3 presented with two negative PCRs, clearance, or symptom resolution. The CDR3 is 15 amino acids. The J segment lost 8 bases and the V segment lost 6 bases, leaving 15 bases of the junction unmatched. Germline V gene sequence: CDR1 SGHTA, CDR2 FQGNSA. Produced via immunoSEQ multiplex PCR; TCRdb's table is partial and in-frame only. The sample includes about 330,000 clones, 92% seen only once; the top ten take roughly 20%. Sequencing was performed on PBMCs or T cells enriched from blood (not recorded which). The chain has TRBV7-2 and TRBJ1-2; 7 bases line up with TRBD1. This sequence originates from a woman aged 30 to 39 who had recovered from COVID-19. CDR3 in amino acids: CASRPAPGQDTGYTF. The CDR3 DNA follows: TGTGCCAGCAGGCCCGCACCCGGACAGGACACGGGCTACACCTTC.